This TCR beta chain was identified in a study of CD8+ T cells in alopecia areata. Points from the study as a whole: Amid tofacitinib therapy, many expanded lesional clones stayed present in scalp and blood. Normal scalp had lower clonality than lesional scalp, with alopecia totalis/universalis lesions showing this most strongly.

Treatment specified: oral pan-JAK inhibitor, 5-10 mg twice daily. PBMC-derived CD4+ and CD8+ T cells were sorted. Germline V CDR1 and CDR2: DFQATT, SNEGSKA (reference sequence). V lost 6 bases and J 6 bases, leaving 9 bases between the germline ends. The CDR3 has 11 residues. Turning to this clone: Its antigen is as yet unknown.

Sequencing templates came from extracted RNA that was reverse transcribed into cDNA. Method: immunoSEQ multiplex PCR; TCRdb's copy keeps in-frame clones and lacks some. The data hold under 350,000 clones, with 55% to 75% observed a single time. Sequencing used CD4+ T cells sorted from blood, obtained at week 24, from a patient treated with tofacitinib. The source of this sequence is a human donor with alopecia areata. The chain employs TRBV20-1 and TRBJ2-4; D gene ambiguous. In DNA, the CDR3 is TGCAGTGCCTTGGGCGTAAACATTCAGTACTTC. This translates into CSALGVNIQYF.